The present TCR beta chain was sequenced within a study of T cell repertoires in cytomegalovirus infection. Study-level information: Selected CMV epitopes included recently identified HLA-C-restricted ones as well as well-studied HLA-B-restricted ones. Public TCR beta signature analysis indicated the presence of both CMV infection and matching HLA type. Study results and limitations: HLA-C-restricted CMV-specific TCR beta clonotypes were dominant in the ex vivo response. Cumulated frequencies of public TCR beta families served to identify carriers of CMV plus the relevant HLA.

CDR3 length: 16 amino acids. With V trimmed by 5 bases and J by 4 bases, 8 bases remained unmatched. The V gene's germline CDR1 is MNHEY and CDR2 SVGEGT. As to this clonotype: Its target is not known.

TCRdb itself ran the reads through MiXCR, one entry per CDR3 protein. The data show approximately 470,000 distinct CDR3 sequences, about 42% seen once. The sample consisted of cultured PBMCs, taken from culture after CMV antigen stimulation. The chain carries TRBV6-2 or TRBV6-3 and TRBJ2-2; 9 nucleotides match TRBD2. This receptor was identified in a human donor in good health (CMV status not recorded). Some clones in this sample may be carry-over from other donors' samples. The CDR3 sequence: CASSPTVAGATGELFF. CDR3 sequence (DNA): TGTGCCAGCAGTCCAACCGTAGCGGGGGCCACCGGGGAGCTGTTTTTT.